These 20 T cell receptor beta chains came from one sample sequenced in a study of T-cell memory formation after mild COVID-19. Via MiXCR, TCRdb re-called the 5' RACE reads, giving one row per CDR3 protein. Of 84,000 or so distinct CDR3 sequences in the sample, 14% were seen once. Material for sequencing was PBMCs or a T cell subset sorted from them (not recorded which). All receptors come from an adult woman who had mild COVID-19 (a few samples of this study predate the infection). Cell type and time point are not known.

The rearrangement uses TRBV7-9 and TRBJ1-3; D gene unclear. The ends were cut back, 0 bases at V and 3 bases at J, with 6 bases in the middle. Looked up from germline, CDR1 is SEHNR and CDR2 is FQNEAQ (reference sequence). There are 14 residues in the CDR3. CDR3 coding DNA: TGTGCCAGCAGCTTAGCAGGGATTGGAAACACCATATATTTT. Protein: CASSLAGIGNTIYF.

The chain joins TRBV6-1 to TRBJ2-1; 8 bases map to TRBD2. V shed 7 bases and J 4 bases; nucleotides not matched to a gene: 3. CDR3 size: 13 residues. CDR1 is MNHNS and CDR2 is SASEGT in the germline V gene. The CDR3 DNA is TGTGCCAGCATGGAGCGGGGGTACAATGAGCAGTTCTTC. Its translation: CASMERGYNEQFF.

This clonotype came up a few times. The chain joins TRBV4-2 to TRBJ2-5; 10 bases are a match to TRBD2. V lost 1 base to trimming and J lost 2 bases; unmatched junction nucleotides: 1. The CDR3 length is 15 residues. Germline V gene data show CDR1 as LGHNA and CDR2 as YNFKEQ. The CDR3 DNA reads TGTGCCAGCAGCCAAGGGACTAGCGGACAAGAGACCCAGTACTTC. Its protein product is CASSQGTSGQETQYF.

The chain couples TRBV7-3 to TRBJ2-3; 9 nucleotides match TRBD2. Germline loops: CDR1 SGHTA, CDR2 FQGTGA. V gave up 5 bases and J gave up 2 bases; unmatched junction bases: 8. This CDR3 has 16 residues. CDR3 protein: CASSPLVAGDTDTQYF. The CDR3 bases are TGTGCCAGCAGCCCCCTTGTAGCGGGGGACACAGATACGCAGTATTTT.

The chain has TRBV5-1 and TRBJ1-6; a weak D match, TRBD1 (5 bases). V was trimmed by 0 bases and J by 4 bases, leaving 5 bases between them. From germline, CDR1 is SGHRS and CDR2 YFSETQ. The CDR3 is 14 residues long. CDR3 bases: TGCGCCAGCAGCTTGGGGGGGTATAATTCACCCCTCCACTTT. Translated: CASSLGGYNSPLHF. Filled out from reference TRBV5-1 and TRBJ1-6, the complete variable domain reads KAGVTQTPRYLIKTRGQQVTLSCSPISGHRSVSWYQQTPGQGLQFLFEYFSETQRNKGNFPGRFSGRQFSNSRSEMNVSTLELGDSALYLCASSLGGYNSPLHFGNGTRLTVT.

The rearrangement links TRBV4-2 to TRBJ2-1; TRBD2 agrees at 8 bases. This CDR3 spans 16 amino acids. Germline V gene sequence: CDR1 LGHNA, CDR2 YNFKEQ. V was pared by 0 bases and J by 4 bases, with 5 bases of the junction left unmatched. CDR3 coding DNA: TGTGCCAGCAGCCAAGAGAGTAGCGGGGCGTACAATGAGCAGTTCTTC. This gives the protein CASSQESSGAYNEQFF.

The chain is built from TRBV28 and TRBJ2-7; possible D gene TRBD2, 5 bases. Per germline, CDR1 MDHEN and CDR2 SYDVKM. V was clipped by 5 bases and J by 8 bases, with 28 bases between them. The CDR3 sequence is 17 residues long. For the CDR3, the DNA is TGTGCCAGCAGTCCCTACCCAGACCCGGACTCCCCCGGGAAGCAGTACTTC. Protein sequence: CASSPYPDPDSPGKQYF.

The chain links TRBV27 to TRBJ1-1; 8 positions match TRBD1. Unmatched junction bases numbered 6, after V lost 3 bases and J lost 6 bases. The V gene's germline CDR1 is MNHEY and CDR2 SMNVEV (reference sequence). CDR3 size: 14 residues. The CDR3 protein is CASSFRGQGPEAFF. CDR3 sequence (DNA): TGTGCCAGCAGTTTCAGAGGACAGGGCCCTGAAGCTTTCTTT.

The V call is TRBV29-1, the J call TRBJ2-3; 11 nucleotides agree with TRBD1. Germline V lookup: CDR1 SQVTM, CDR2 ANQGSEA. The CDR3 is 18 amino acids. Unmatched junction bases numbered 13, after V lost 1 base and J lost 4 bases. CDR3 protein: CSVEGDRGDTRGPDTQYF. The CDR3 DNA reads as TGCAGCGTTGAAGGGGACAGGGGGGACACCAGGGGCCCAGATACGCAGTATTTT.

A few counts support this clonotype. The CDR3, as DNA: TGCAGCGTTGAAAGGATCCAGGGGGCGGATTACGAGCAGTACTTC. Protein product: CSVERIQGADYEQYF. The rearrangement joins TRBV29-1 to TRBJ2-7, with TRBD1 identical over 8 bases. CDR1 is SQVTM and CDR2 is ANQGSEA in the germline V gene. The length of the CDR3 is 15 residues. J was trimmed by 4 bases and V by 2 bases; bases with no gene match: 10.

There are many counts of this clonotype. The V and J genes are TRBV7-8 and TRBJ2-7; a weak D match, TRBD2 (6 bases). Germline V gene sequence: CDR1 SGHVS, CDR2 FQNEAQ. V gave up 2 bases and J gave up 1 base, with 6 bases separating them. This CDR3 is 13 amino acids long. Written as DNA, the CDR3 is TGTGCCAGCAGCTTACGGGAGTCCTACGAGCAGTACTTC. Protein product: CASSLRESYEQYF.

This clonotype was counted a few times. In DNA, the CDR3 is TGTGCCAGCAGCGCAGGGGGCCATGAGCAGTTCTTC. Translated, it gives CASSAGGHEQFF. V is TRBV9 and J is TRBJ2-1, with TRBD1 matching 8 bases. V shed 3 bases and J 8 bases; nucleotides not matched to a gene: 1. The germline V gene has CDR1 SGDLS and CDR2 YYNGEE. The CDR3 runs to 12 residues.

CDR3 amino acids: CASRFYRGAEAFF. CDR3 in DNA: TGTGCCAGCAGGTTTTACAGGGGCGCTGAAGCTTTCTTT. The chain has TRBV6-5 and TRBJ1-1; TRBD1 agrees at 7 bases. The CDR3 is 13 residues long. The trim removed 6 bases at V and 6 bases at J, leaving 7 bases unmatched. Germline V gene sequence: CDR1 MNHEY, CDR2 SVGAGI.

This clonotype has just a few counts. V and J are TRBV4-1 and TRBJ2-7; no definite D call. Germline V gene sequence: CDR1 MGHRA, CDR2 YSYEKL. This CDR3 spans 16 amino acids. The V gene lost 1 base and the J gene lost 2 bases, with 15 bases spanning the gap. The DNA for the CDR3 is TGCGCCAGCAGCCAAGTCTCTACCCTAGGCACCTACGAGCAGTACTTC. Translation: CASSQVSTLGTYEQYF.

This clonotype turned up a few times. This chain joins TRBV4-1 and TRBJ1-2, with TRBD1 matching over 11 bases. The CDR3 covers 16 residues. V gave up 0 bases and J gave up 5 bases; unmatched junction bases: 5. Germline assignment: CDR1 MGHRA and CDR2 YSYEKL. The CDR3 sequence: CASSQDQGTGGYGYTF. In nucleotides, the CDR3 is TGCGCCAGCAGCCAAGATCAGGGGACAGGGGGATATGGCTACACCTTC.

The genes are TRBV6-5 and TRBJ2-3; D might be TRBD1 (6 bases). The length of the CDR3 is 16 residues. The germline V gene has CDR1 MNHEY and CDR2 SVGAGI. The V and J ends lost 6 bases and 0 bases respectively, with 16 bases between them. The CDR3 DNA reads TGTGCCAGCAGCCAGATGGGACACCTTAGCACAGATACGCAGTATTTT. This gives the protein CASSQMGHLSTDTQYF.

This clonotype has more than one count but fewer than ten. The chain links TRBV18 to TRBJ1-1; D ambiguous. CDR3 size: 14 residues. Per germline, CDR1 KGHSH and CDR2 LQKENI. V was pared by 8 bases and J by 0 bases, with 13 bases between. The CDR3, as DNA: TGTGCCAGCGGGGAAGCGGATTTGAACACTGAAGCTTTCTTT. As protein: CASGEADLNTEAFF.

The chain uses TRBV7-9 and TRBJ2-1; a weak D match, TRBD2 (6 bases). The V end lost 4 bases, the J end lost 0 bases, and 13 bases lay between the germline ends. Germline values: CDR1 SEHNR, CDR2 FQNEAQ (reference sequence). CDR3 length: 16 residues. The CDR3 region has the DNA TGTGCCAGCAGCTCCTTTGCGGGAAGCTCCTACAATGAGCAGTTCTTC. Its translation is CASSSFAGSSYNEQFF.

V usage is TRBV13 and J usage is TRBJ2-3, with TRBD2 identical over 13 bases. Germline CDR1 is PRHDT and CDR2 is FYEKMQ (reference sequence). The CDR3 is 17 residues long. Trimming took 5 bases from V and 2 from J; bases not matched to a gene: 7. The CDR3 DNA sequence: TGTGCCAGCAGCCCAGAGGGACTAGCGGGAATCACAGATACGCAGTATTTT. Translating it yields CASSPEGLAGITDTQYF.

This clonotype has ten or more counts. The V and J genes are TRBV29-1 and TRBJ2-7; the D gene is possibly TRBD1 (5 bases). From germline, CDR1 is SQVTM and CDR2 ANQGSEA. Trimming took off 6 bases at V and 3 bases at J, with 15 bases between the two ends. The CDR3 is 13 amino acids. CDR3 coding DNA: TGCAGCGTGCTAACACCAGGGTTCTACGAGCAGTACTTC. Translation: CSVLTPGFYEQYF.